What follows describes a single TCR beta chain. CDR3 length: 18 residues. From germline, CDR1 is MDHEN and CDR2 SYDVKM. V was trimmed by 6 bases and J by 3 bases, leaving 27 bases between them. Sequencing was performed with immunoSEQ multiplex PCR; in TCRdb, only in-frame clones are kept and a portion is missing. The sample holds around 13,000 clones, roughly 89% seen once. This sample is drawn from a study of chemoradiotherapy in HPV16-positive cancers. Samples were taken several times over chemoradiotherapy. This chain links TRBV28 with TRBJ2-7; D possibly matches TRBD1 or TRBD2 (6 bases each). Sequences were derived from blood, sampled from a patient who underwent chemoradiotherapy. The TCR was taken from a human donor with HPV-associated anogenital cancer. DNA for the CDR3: TGTGCCAGCAGCTGGGGACAAGGACCGATAGCGGCCGTCTACGAGCAGTACTTC. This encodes CASSWGQGPIAAVYEQYF.